Included here is one T cell receptor beta chain sequence, with context. This sample was included in a study of CD4+ T cells in melanoma. Generated by immunoSEQ multiplex PCR, the TCRdb table keeps only in-frame clones and is missing some. This sample has over 100,000 clones, with roughly 90% found just once. The germline gives CDR1 SEHNR, CDR2 FQNEAQ (reference sequence). The V gene end was trimmed by 4 bases and the J gene end by 2 bases; junction bases not matched to a gene: 4. The CDR3 is 14 amino acids. The rearrangement uses TRBV7-9 and TRBJ2-5, with 7 bases aligning to TRBD2. This receptor was identified in a human donor with melanoma. The sequenced material came from peripheral blood. CDR3 coding DNA: TGTGCCAGCAGCTGGGCGGGAGTACAAGAGACCCAGTACTTC. This encodes CASSWAGVQETQYF.